Listed below are T cell receptor beta chains from one sample, sequenced in a study of persistence of HIV-infected CD4 T cells. Produced via immunoSEQ multiplex PCR; TCRdb's table is partial and in-frame only. The top ten clones hold 6.9% of a sample with roughly 13,000 clones, 66% of them seen once. Their antigens are not known. This specimen was CD4+ T cells sorted from PBMCs after approximately 20-hour stimulation, taken from a patient who received antiretroviral therapy. These receptors were taken from an adult man with HIV who was CMV-seropositive. The CDR3 runs from the conserved cysteine through the conserved F or W. A D gene is named only where the DNA matches it firmly. Clone size is not always given. Where it is, it says once, few, many or a class for expanded clones.

d_gene,v_gene,j_gene,abundance,len,CDR3nt,CDR3aa
TRBD1,TRBV18,TRBJ1-2,.,14,TGTGCCAGCTCACCTCAGAGGACAGGGTATGGCTACACCTTC,CASSPQRTGYGYTF
.,TRBV29-1,TRBJ2-2,.,12,TGCAGCGTTGTTCCAAGCACCGGGGAGCTGTTTTTT,CSVVPSTGELFF
.,TRBV11-1,TRBJ1-1,few,15,TGTGCCAGCAGCCTGACACAGGGTATCGGCACTGAAGCTTTCTTT,CASSLTQGIGTEAFF
TRBD1,TRBV2,TRBJ1-2,.,15,TGTGCCAGCAGTGAAATCGGGACAGGGCTTGGTGGCTACACCTTC,CASSEIGTGLGGYTF
.,TRBV6-5,TRBJ2-7,.,13,TGTGCCAGCAGACCCGGGACCTCCTACGAGCAGTACTTC,CASRPGTSYEQYF
TRBD2,TRBV10-3,TRBJ2-7,.,15,TGTGCCATCAGCACCTTAGCGGGAGGAAACGACGAGCAGTACTTC,CAISTLAGGNDEQYF
TRBD2,TRBV15,TRBJ2-1,.,15,TGTGCCACCAGCAGTAGGAGCGGGGGGGACAATGAGCAGTTCTTC,CATSSRSGGDNEQFF
.,TRBV24-1,TRBJ2-1,.,12,TGTGCCACCAGTGATTTCTTGGGGGGGCAGTTCTTC,CATSDFLGGQFF
.,TRBV7-2,TRBJ1-1,few,15,TGTGCCAGCAGCTTTAGTTCCGCAGGGAACACTGAAGCTTTCTTT,CASSFSSAGNTEAFF
TRBD2,TRBV7-3,TRBJ2-1,.,15,TGTGCCAGCAGCTTAACGGGGAGGGGTCGGAATGAGCAGTTCTTC,CASSLTGRGRNEQFF
TRBD2,TRBV10-2,TRBJ2-1,.,20,TGCGCCAGCGGGCAAATCGGGCTAGCGGGGGCCTCAAGCTCCTACAATGAGCAGTTCTTC,CASGQIGLAGASSSYNEQFF
.,TRBV28,TRBJ1-5,.,12,TGTGCCAGCAGTGACAGCAATCAGCCCCAGCATTTT,CASSDSNQPQHF
TRBD2,TRBV30,TRBJ2-1,.,15,TGTGCCTGGCGCCAACTAGCGGGAATAAACAATGAGCAGTTCTTC,CAWRQLAGINNEQFF
.,TRBV19,TRBJ1-1,.,16,TGTGCCAGTAGTGACCTATCGTCGGAACACAACACTGAAGCTTTCTTT,CASSDLSSEHNTEAFF
.,TRBV6-5,TRBJ1-6,.,15,TGTGCCAGCAGTTACTCCCAGGGGAGGGAGTCACCCCTCCACTTT,CASSYSQGRESPLHF
.,TRBV6-5,TRBJ2-1,.,14,TGTGCCAGCAATTACCGGAAGGGGTACAATGAGCAGTTCTTC,CASNYRKGYNEQFF
TRBD1,TRBV19,TRBJ2-6,few,16,TGTGCCAGTGAGAAACGACAGGGGTTTGGGGCCAACGTCCTGACTTTC,CASEKRQGFGANVLTF
.,TRBV19,TRBJ1-1,few,14,TGTGCCAGTAGTACACAGGGAGGTAGGACTGAAGCTTTCTTT,CASSTQGGRTEAFF
TRBD2,TRBV27,TRBJ2-7,few,16,TGTGCCACCCGCCGAACCCTAGCGGCAGGCTCCTACGAGCAGTACTTC,CATRRTLAAGSYEQYF
TRBD1,TRBV2,TRBJ1-2,.,14,TGTGCCAGCAGTCCCGACAGGGTAAACTATGGCTACACCTTC,CASSPDRVNYGYTF
.,TRBV4-2,TRBJ1-5,.,13,TGTGCCAGCAGCCCCTGGGGGGGCCAGCCCCAGCATTTT,CASSPWGGQPQHF
.,TRBV6-5,TRBJ1-5,.,14,TGTGCCAGCCGGGGGGCGGGGAAGGATCAGCCCCAGCATTTT,CASRGAGKDQPQHF
TRBD2,TRBV19,TRBJ2-1,.,17,TGTGCCAGTAGTTCCCGGGGGGGGAGAAGTTCCTACAATGAGCAGTTCTTC,CASSSRGGRSSYNEQFF
.,TRBV9,TRBJ1-3,.,15,TGTGCCAGCAGCGTAACTACGAAAGCGAGAAACACCATATATTTT,CASSVTTKARNTIYF
TRBD1,TRBV5-8,TRBJ2-7,.,15,TGTGCCAGCATGGACCGGGACAGGGAGTGGAACGAGCAGTACTTC,CASMDRDREWNEQYF
.,TRBV5-4,TRBJ2-7,.,15,TGTGCCAGCAGCTTCCCTGGACAGCAAGTCTACGAGCAGTACTTC,CASSFPGQQVYEQYF
.,TRBV7-8,TRBJ1-4,.,19,TGTGCCAGCAGCTTAGCGACTGTCTGGCAGACGGCTTCTAATGAAAAACTGTTTTTT,CASSLATVWQTASNEKLFF
.,TRBV10-3,TRBJ1-1,.,13,TGTGCCTCGCGTACTGGAGGGAACACTGAAGCTTTCTTT,CASRTGGNTEAFF
.,TRBV5-1,TRBJ2-7,few,12,TGCGCCAGCAGCTTGATTCAGGGGGAGCAGTACTTC,CASSLIQGEQYF
TRBD1,TRBV7-6,TRBJ1-2,few,16,TGTGCCAGCAGCTTAGTCCCGGGACAGAGTACATATGGCTACACCTTC,CASSLVPGQSTYGYTF
TRBD2,TRBV6-5,TRBJ2-7,.,14,TGTGCCAGCAGATGGACTAGCGGGATCTACGAGCAGTACTTC,CASRWTSGIYEQYF
.,TRBV7-6,TRBJ1-3,.,15,TGTGCCAGCAGCATACCCACAGGGTCGGGAAACACCATATATTTT,CASSIPTGSGNTIYF
.,TRBV5-1,TRBJ1-6,.,15,TGCGCCAGCAGTCGAGAGCAGGGGAGGAATTCACCCCTCCACTTT,CASSREQGRNSPLHF
.,TRBV2,TRBJ2-7,.,15,TGTGCCAGCAGTGGACCCACCAGGAGCTCCTACGAGCAGTACTTC,CASSGPTRSSYEQYF
.,TRBV5-1,TRBJ1-1,.,15,TGCGCCAGCAGCTTGGGCGCCAGTTTGGGCACTGAAGCTTTCTTT,CASSLGASLGTEAFF
.,TRBV6-5,TRBJ2-7,.,12,TGTGCCAGCAGTTACGCACGAGGAAGCCTGTACTTC,CASSYARGSLYF
TRBD1,TRBV18,TRBJ1-4,.,14,TGTGCCAGCTCACCGGACAGGGTTGGAGAAAAACTGTTTTTT,CASSPDRVGEKLFF
.,TRBV19,TRBJ1-2,.,14,TGTGCCAGTTCCAGGGTGGGCGGCCTCTATGGCTACACCTTC,CASSRVGGLYGYTF
TRBD1,TRBV2,TRBJ2-7,.,14,TGTGCCAGCACTCGAAGTAGCTGGACAGGAAAGCAGTACTTC,CASTRSSWTGKQYF
.,TRBV10-3,TRBJ1-1,.,11,TGTGCCATCAGTGATTACACTGAAGCTTTCTTT,CAISDYTEAFF
.,TRBV24-1,TRBJ2-3,medium-sized,13,TGTGCCACCAGTGAGGCTTTGACAGATACGCAGTATTTT,CATSEALTDTQYF
.,TRBV19,TRBJ1-5,.,15,TGTGCCAGTAGTCCCCGACGGGCGTTGTATCAGCCCCAGCATTTT,CASSPRRALYQPQHF
TRBD1,TRBV5-6,TRBJ1-1,.,15,TGTGCCAGCAACCCCCACAGGGGGCTTGGCACTGAAGCTTTCTTT,CASNPHRGLGTEAFF
.,TRBV2,TRBJ2-2,.,15,TGTGCCAGCAGTGTGTCGCAGGCTAACACCGGGGAGCTGTTTTTT,CASSVSQANTGELFF
.,TRBV18,TRBJ1-1,.,15,TGTGCCAGCTCACCGGGTTTAGGGGCTTCTTTTGAAGCTTTCTTT,CASSPGLGASFEAFF
TRBD2,TRBV29-1,TRBJ2-1,.,19,TGCAGCGTGAACACCGGGACTAGCGGGACTCAATTAACCTACAATGAGCAGTTCTTC,CSVNTGTSGTQLTYNEQFF
.,TRBV19,TRBJ1-5,few,17,TGTGCCAGTAGTATAGATCGAGGGCCCTCAGGAAATCAGCCCCAGCATTTT,CASSIDRGPSGNQPQHF
.,TRBV6-5,TRBJ1-3,few,16,TGTGCCAGCAGTTTTCGAGGGGGGCCACCTGGAAACACCATATATTTT,CASSFRGGPPGNTIYF
.,TRBV12-3/TRBV12-4,TRBJ1-1,.,13,TGTGCCAGCACCCGGGACCTTTTCACTGAAGCTTTCTTT,CASTRDLFTEAFF
.,TRBV6-5,TRBJ1-1,.,11,TGTGCCAGCAACGGAAAGGCTGAAGCTTTCTTT,CASNGKAEAFF
TRBD1,TRBV7-2,TRBJ1-3,few,17,TGTGCCAGCAGCTTAGCAGGGGGCTTTGTTTCTGGAAACACCATATATTTT,CASSLAGGFVSGNTIYF
TRBD2,TRBV19,TRBJ2-1,.,14,TGTGCCAGCCGGGGGGGCAGCTCCTACAATGAGCAGTTCTTC,CASRGGSSYNEQFF
TRBD1,TRBV27,TRBJ1-1,.,14,TGTGCCAGCAGCCCAAGACAGGGGAACACTGAAGCTTTCTTT,CASSPRQGNTEAFF
.,TRBV7-2,TRBJ2-2,.,16,TGTGCCAGCAGTCCCTCCCCTAACGCGAACACCGGGGAGCTGTTTTTT,CASSPSPNANTGELFF
.,TRBV5-1,TRBJ1-1,.,15,TGCGCCAGCAGCGTGGGACATTCAATGAACACTGAAGCTTTCTTT,CASSVGHSMNTEAFF
TRBD1,TRBV7-3,TRBJ2-1,.,15,TGTGCCAGCAGCTTAACGCGGACAGGTATTACAGAGCAGTTCTTC,CASSLTRTGITEQFF
.,TRBV25-1,TRBJ2-7,.,12,TGTGCCACCAGCAAGCACTCCTACGAGCAGTACTTC,CATSKHSYEQYF